This entry concerns a single T cell receptor (beta chain). There were TCR beta CDR3 regions amplified from RNA transcripts. A first-round RT-PCR of the TCR CDR3 used the HTBI primer set. TCRdb independently ran MiXCR on the multiplex PCR reads; one entry per CDR3 protein. The sample shows over 700,000 distinct CDR3 sequences, 35% of them seen only once. No progression to ophthalmopathy during 18 months of follow-up defined stable disease. Diagnoses used clinical symptoms, serum thyroxine and TRAb, thyroid ultrasound and orbital computed tomography. Each 10 ml fresh peripheral blood draw supplied the PBMCs. The sample originates from a study of T cells in Graves' hyperthyroidism and ophthalmopathy. The sample taken for sequencing was blood. The sequence was collected from a woman between 40 and 55 years old with Graves' hyperthyroidism.

CDR3 nucleotides: TGTGCCAGAATGGACGTAGCATCACGGAGCCAGGGCACCGGGGAGCTGTTTTTT. Residues: CARMDVASRSQGTGELFF. The V gene is TRBV19, the J gene TRBJ2-2; TRBD1 is a possible D gene (5 bases). The CDR3 sequence is 18 residues long. V dropped 9 bases and J dropped 4 bases, with 27 bases sitting between them. Germline-derived CDR1 and CDR2 are LNHDA and SQIVND (reference sequence).